A single T cell receptor beta chain is shown here with its context. Its specificity is not known. The donors, healthy adults who were HIV-negative, had experienced no recent acute infections or vaccinations. This entry is derived from a study of shared clonotypes between healthy human individuals. Whole-study results and caveats: The represented genetic and exposure-history diversity was limited by the small number of donors. In contrast to clonotypes shared by all four donors, non-shared clonotypes had lower generation probabilities.

Investigators spread the genomic DNA of each subset evenly over several immunoSEQ plates. Libraries were prepared by immunoSEQ multiplex PCR; TCRdb keeps only in-frame clonotypes and omits some of them. Among over a million clones listed, 96% were seen once. The receptor was derived from a man younger than 40 in good health. Sequences were obtained from naive CD4+ T cells sorted from blood. Subset in this sample: CD45RA+ positively selected.

The CDR3 DNA reads as TGTGCCAGCAGCATCAGGGTGAACACTGAAGCTTTCTTT. Amino acid sequence: CASSIRVNTEAFF. The chain uses TRBV5-6 and TRBJ1-1, with D perhaps TRBD1 (5 bases). Trimming cost V 4 bases and J 0 bases, with 7 bases left between them. The germline V gene has CDR1 SGHDT and CDR2 YYEEEE. This CDR3 is 13 amino acids long. Drawing the rest from reference TRBV5-6 and TRBJ1-1, the complete variable domain is DAGVTQSPTHLIKTRGQQVTLRCSPKSGHDTVSWYQQALGQGPQFIFQYYEEEERQRGNFPDRFSGHQFPNYSSELNVNALLLGDSALYLCASSIRVNTEAFFGQGTRLTVV.